The sequence of this T cell receptor beta chain was determined in a study of blood T cell repertoires in COVID-19. Study at large: Material from acute and convalescent COVID-19 was sourced from the United States, Italy and Spain. Sources were T cells, B-cell-depleted T cells, or PBMCs; the material itself was cDNA or gDNA.

Germline V gene sequence: CDR1 SQVTM, CDR2 ANQGSEA. The CDR3 consists of 13 residues. The trim removed 2 bases at V and 8 bases at J, leaving 6 bases unmatched. Original methodology: Scientists estimated how many nucleated cells there were by amplifying reference gene primers. Some clones are missing from TCRdb's copy, which holds only in-frame ones; the method was immunoSEQ multiplex PCR. V, J and clone size are those of that table, while D and trimming were read from the DNA. The sample includes around 310,000 clones, just under 90% of them seen just once. Participant ages covered roughly 18 to 89 years across 24 US areas.

The V call is TRBV29-1, the J call TRBJ2-1, with 7 bases matching TRBD1. The sample comprised PBMCs or T cells enriched from blood (not recorded which). The TCR originated in a young woman who had recovered from COVID-19. The CDR3 DNA is TGCAGCGTTGAACGACAGGGTAGGGATGAGCAGTTCTTC. Its translation is CSVERQGRDEQFF.